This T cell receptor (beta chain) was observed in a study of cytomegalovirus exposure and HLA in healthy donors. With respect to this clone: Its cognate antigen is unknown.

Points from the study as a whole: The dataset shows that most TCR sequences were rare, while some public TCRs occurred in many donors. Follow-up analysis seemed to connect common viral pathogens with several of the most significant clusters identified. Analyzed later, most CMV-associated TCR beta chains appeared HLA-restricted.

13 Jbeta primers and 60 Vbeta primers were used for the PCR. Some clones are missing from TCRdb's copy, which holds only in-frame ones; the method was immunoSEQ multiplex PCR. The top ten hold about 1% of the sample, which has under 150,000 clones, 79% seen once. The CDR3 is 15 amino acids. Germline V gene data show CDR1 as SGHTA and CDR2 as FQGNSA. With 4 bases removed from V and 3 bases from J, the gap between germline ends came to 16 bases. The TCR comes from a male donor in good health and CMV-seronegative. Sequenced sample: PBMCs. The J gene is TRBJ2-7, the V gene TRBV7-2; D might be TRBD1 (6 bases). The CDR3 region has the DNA TGTGCCAGCAGCTCCCAGGGGAGTCGGGTCTACGAGCAGTACTTC. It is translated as CASSSQGSRVYEQYF.